This T cell receptor (beta chain) was found in a study of shared clonotypes between healthy human individuals. Across the whole study: Donors were a couple of women and a few men aged 18 to 49. Points from the study as a whole: Donor clonotype sharing was expected to depend on sequencing depth.

As for this clone: Antigen unknown. Other DNA sequences in this sample translate to the same CDR3.

The V end lost 6 bases, the J end lost 0 bases, and 9 bases lay between the germline ends. The CDR3 has 14 residues. The germline V gene encodes CDR1 MNHEY and CDR2 SMNVEV (reference sequence). Assay: immunoSEQ multiplex PCR; the TCRdb copy retains only in-frame clones and omits some. This table holds about 680,000 clones, 92% found once. Positively selected for CCR7, the CD45RO-negative cells used as naive CD8 cells excluded terminally differentiated effector memory CD45RA+ cells. All donors were healthy HIV-negative adults lacking recent acute infections or vaccinations. The rearrangement links TRBV27 to TRBJ1-3; a possible D gene is TRBD1 (5 bases). Sequences were obtained from naive CD8+ T cells sorted from blood. The TCR was taken from a man younger than 45 in good health. The CDR3 nucleotides read TGTGCCAGCAGCCTCGGGGGCTCTGGAAACACCATATATTTT. Its protein is CASSLGGSGNTIYF.